The clone carrying this T cell receptor (beta chain) was seen only once. Its antigen is not known. This sequence may be a read error, since a much larger clone differs from it by one base. This record comes from a study of neurological immune-mediated disorders. By 5'RACE with 10-nucleotide random UMIs, the cDNA was made. From the 5' RACE reads, TCRdb called clonotypes with MiXCR, one entry per CDR3 protein. This table holds tens of thousands of distinct CDR3 sequences, about 4.2% found once. Whole-study results and caveats: Among expanded clones, no CDR3 amino acid sequences were shared across subjects, a pattern suggesting private repertoires in all groups.

Input material: CD4+ T cells from blood. The sequence was obtained from a middle-aged woman with multiple sclerosis.

The CDR3, as DNA: TGCAGTGCTGGTGCGCGACTAGTCCCAGATACGCAGTATTTT. As protein: CSAGARLVPDTQYF. This chain connects TRBV20-1 to TRBJ2-3; D is possibly TRBD2 (6 bases). Germline values: CDR1 DFQATT, CDR2 SNEGSKA (reference sequence). This CDR3 is 14 amino acids long. V was cut by 5 bases and J by 4 bases, with 16 bases left in between.